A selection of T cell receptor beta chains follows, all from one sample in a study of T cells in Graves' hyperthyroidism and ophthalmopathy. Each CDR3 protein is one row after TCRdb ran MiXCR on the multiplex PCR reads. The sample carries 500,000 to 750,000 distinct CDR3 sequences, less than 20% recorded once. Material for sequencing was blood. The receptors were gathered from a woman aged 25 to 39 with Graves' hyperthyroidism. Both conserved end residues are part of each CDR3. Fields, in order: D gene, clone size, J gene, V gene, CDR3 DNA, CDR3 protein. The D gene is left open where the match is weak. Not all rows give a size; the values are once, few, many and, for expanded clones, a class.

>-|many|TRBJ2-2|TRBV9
TGTGCCAGCAGCGTGCGAACCGAAAACACCGGGGAGCTGTTTTTT
CASSVRTENTGELFF
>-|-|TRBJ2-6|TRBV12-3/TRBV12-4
TGTGCCAGCAGTTCCCGGAGGGCTGGGGCCAACGTCCTGACTTTC
CASSSRRAGANVLTF
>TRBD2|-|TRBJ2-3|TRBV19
TGTGCCAGTAGTCTGGGGACTAGCGGGTTCGCAGATACGCAGTATTTT
CASSLGTSGFADTQYF
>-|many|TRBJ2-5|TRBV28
TGTGCCAGCAGGGACAGTAGCCAAGAGACCCAGTACTTC
CASRDSSQETQYF
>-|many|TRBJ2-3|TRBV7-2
TGTGCCAGCAGCCCCCTAGCGCCAGGTGGAGATACGCAGTATTTT
CASSPLAPGGDTQYF
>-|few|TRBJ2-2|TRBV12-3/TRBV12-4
TGTGCCAGCAGTTTAGACGGGAAGGGTGGCGGGGAGCTGTTTTTT
CASSLDGKGGGELFF
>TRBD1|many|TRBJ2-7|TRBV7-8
TGTGCCAGCAGCCTAAGGGACAGGGGTACCTACGAGCAGTACTTC
CASSLRDRGTYEQYF
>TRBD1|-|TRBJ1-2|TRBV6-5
TGTGCCAGCAGTTACCCGGGACAGAGTCAGTATGGCTACACCTTC
CASSYPGQSQYGYTF
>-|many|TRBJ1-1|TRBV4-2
TGTGCCAGCAGCCAAGAAGGGTGGTCTCTCACTGAAGCTTTCTTT
CASSQEGWSLTEAFF
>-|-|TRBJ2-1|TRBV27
TGTGCCAGCAGTTTAGGGCGGACTAACGATGAGCAGTTCTTC
CASSLGRTNDEQFF
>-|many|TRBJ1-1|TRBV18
TGCGCCAGCAGTGGAGGCCTGAACACTGAAGCTTTCTTT
CASSGGLNTEAFF
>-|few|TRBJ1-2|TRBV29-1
TGCAGCGTTCACCAGGGGCTTCGCGGCTACACCTTC
CSVHQGLRGYTF
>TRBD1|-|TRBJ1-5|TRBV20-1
TGCAGTGTGGGAGGGGGCGCGGTGAACAATCAGCCCCAGCATTTT
CSVGGGAVNNQPQHF
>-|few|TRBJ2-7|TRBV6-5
TGTGCCAGCAGTTATGTGGAACAGAGCTACGAGCAGTACTTC
CASSYVEQSYEQYF
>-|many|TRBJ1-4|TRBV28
TGTGCCAGCAGTCTCCAGCAGATTAAGGAAAAACTGTTTTTT
CASSLQQIKEKLFF
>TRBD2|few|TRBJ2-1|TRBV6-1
TGTGCCAGCAGTATGTTTGCGACTAGCAATTACAATGAGCAGTTCTTC
CASSMFATSNYNEQFF
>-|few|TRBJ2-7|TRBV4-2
TGTGCCAGCAGCCCCGGGCTAGTTCGTTACGAGCAGTACTTC
CASSPGLVRYEQYF
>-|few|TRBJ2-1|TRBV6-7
TGTGCCAGCAGTAACGGACACCACAATGAGCAGTTCTTC
CASSNGHHNEQFF
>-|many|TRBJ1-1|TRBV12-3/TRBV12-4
TGTGCCAGCAGTTTGGGCAGAATGAACACTGAAGCTTTCTTT
CASSLGRMNTEAFF
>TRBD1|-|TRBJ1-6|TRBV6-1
TGTGCCAGCAAAAGACAGGGCGACTTGGATTCACCCCTCCACTTT
CASKRQGDLDSPLHF
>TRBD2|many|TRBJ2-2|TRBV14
TGTGCCAGCAGCCAAGGAGTGCTAGCGGGAGCCGGGGAGCTGTTTTTT
CASSQGVLAGAGELFF
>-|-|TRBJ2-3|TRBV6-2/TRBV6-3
TGTGCCAGCAGTTTTGTGTCGGACACAGATACGCAGTATTTT
CASSFVSDTDTQYF
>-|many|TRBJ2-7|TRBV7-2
TGTGCCAGCAGCTTAGTGCAGGGACCCTACGAGCAGTACTTC
CASSLVQGPYEQYF
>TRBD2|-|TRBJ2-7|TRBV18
TGTGCCAGCTCACGGGAGACTAGCGGGTACTCCTACGAGCAGTACTTC
CASSRETSGYSYEQYF
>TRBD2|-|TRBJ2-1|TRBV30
TGTGCCTCTCTGAGGAGGCTAGCGGCTCACAATGAGCAGTTCTTC
CASLRRLAAHNEQFF
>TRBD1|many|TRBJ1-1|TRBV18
TGTGCCAGCTCCCCGGACAGGGGGCAGACTGAAGCTTTCTTT
CASSPDRGQTEAFF
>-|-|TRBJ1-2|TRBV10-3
TGTGCCATCAGCGAGACCCTCAGTGGCTACACCTTC
CAISETLSGYTF
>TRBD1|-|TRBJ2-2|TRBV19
TGTGCCAGTAGTATTATAGGACAGGTGGCCGGGGAGCTGTTTTTT
CASSIIGQVAGELFF
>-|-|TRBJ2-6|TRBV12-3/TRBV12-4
TGTGCCAGCAGTTTAGTCTCCGGGGCCAACGTCCTGACTTTC
CASSLVSGANVLTF
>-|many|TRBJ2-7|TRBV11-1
TGTGCCAGCAGCTTAGGTCCCCAGGGCTACGAGCAGTACTTC
CASSLGPQGYEQYF
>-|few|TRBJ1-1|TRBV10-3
TGTGCCAGTCTCGGACACACGAACACTGAAGCTTTCTTT
CASLGHTNTEAFF
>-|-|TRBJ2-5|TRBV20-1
TGCAGTGCTCCAAGACAGATACAAGAGACCCAGTACTTC
CSAPRQIQETQYF
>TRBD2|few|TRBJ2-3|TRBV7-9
TGTGCCAGCAGCTGGCCCCGGGGGACTAGCAGCACAGATACGCAGTATTTT
CASSWPRGTSSTDTQYF
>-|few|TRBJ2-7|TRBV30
TGTGCCTGGAGCCCCCCGAGGGGGGTAACCTACGAGCAGTACTTC
CAWSPPRGVTYEQYF
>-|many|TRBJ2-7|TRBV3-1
TGTGCCAGCAGCAGGAAGGGGATGTCCTACGAGCAGTACTTC
CASSRKGMSYEQYF
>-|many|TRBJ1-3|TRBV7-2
TGTGCCAGCAGCTTAATGCTCAGTGCTGGAAACACCATATATTTT
CASSLMLSAGNTIYF
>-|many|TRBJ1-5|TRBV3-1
TGTGCCAGCAGCCACGGACAGCGAGATCAGCCCCAGCATTTT
CASSHGQRDQPQHF
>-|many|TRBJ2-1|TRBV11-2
TGTGCCAGCAGCTTAGATGGGACTTCTTCGGATGAGCAGTTCTTC
CASSLDGTSSDEQFF
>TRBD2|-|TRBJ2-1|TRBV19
TGTGCCAGTAGTAGAGGGACTAGCGAGAATGAGCAGTTCTTC
CASSRGTSENEQFF
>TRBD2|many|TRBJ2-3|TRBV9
TGTGCCTCCGCATCCGGGAGGACCACAGATACGCAGTATTTT
CASASGRTTDTQYF
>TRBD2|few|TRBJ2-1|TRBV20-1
TGCAGTGCTAGGTCTCTAGCGGGAGCGAACCCGAACAATGAGCAGTTCTTC
CSARSLAGANPNNEQFF
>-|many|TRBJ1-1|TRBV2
TGTGCCAGCAGTGAAAGAGGGAGTCACACTGAAGCTTTCTTT
CASSERGSHTEAFF
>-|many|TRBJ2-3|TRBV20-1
TGCAGTGCTAGAGAATCGGGAGGCACAGATACGCAGTATTTT
CSARESGGTDTQYF
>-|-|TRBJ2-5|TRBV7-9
TGTGCCAGCAGTTCGGGGTTTCCCCAGAGTGCCAAAGAGACCCAGTACTTC
CASSSGFPQSAKETQYF
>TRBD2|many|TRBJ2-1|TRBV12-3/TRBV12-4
TGTGCCAGCAGTTCTAGGACTAGCGGGTTGATAAATGAGCAGTTCTTC
CASSSRTSGLINEQFF
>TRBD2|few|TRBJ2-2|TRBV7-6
TGTGCCAGCAGCCTATCGTGGGGACTAGGGGCCGGGGAGCTGTTTTTT
CASSLSWGLGAGELFF
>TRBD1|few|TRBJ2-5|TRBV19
TGTGCCAGTAGTCCTCCCGGGACAGGGGGCCGGGGCCAGTACTTC
CASSPPGTGGRGQYF
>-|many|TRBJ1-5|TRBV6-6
TGTGCCAGCAGTTACGGGGCAGGCTATAGCAATCAGCCCCAGCATTTT
CASSYGAGYSNQPQHF
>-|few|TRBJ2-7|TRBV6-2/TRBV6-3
TGTGCCAGCAGTTACTCAAGACTAGTGTTGTCCTACGAGCAGTACTTC
CASSYSRLVLSYEQYF
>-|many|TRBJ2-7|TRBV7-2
TGTGCCAGCAGCCCCTCCGGCCTTCGCGGCTACGAGCAGTACTTC
CASSPSGLRGYEQYF
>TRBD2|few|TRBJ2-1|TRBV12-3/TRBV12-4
TGTGCCAGCAGTCCCCTTTTTGGCGGGAGGGCCGGAAATGAGCAGTTCTTC
CASSPLFGGRAGNEQFF
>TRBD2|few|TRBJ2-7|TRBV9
TGTGCCAGCAGCGTACGGGGGGGGTTGGAAGAGCAGTACTTC
CASSVRGGLEEQYF